Below, 7 T cell receptor beta chains from the same sample are listed, as sequenced in a study of breast tumors, draining lymph nodes, adjacent tissues. TCRdb fed the multiplex PCR reads into MiXCR, producing one record per CDR3 protein. The sample holds approximately 19,000 distinct CDR3 sequences, 50% seen once. Material: breast tumor tissue. These receptor sequences come from a female donor with breast cancer. Some clones in this sample may be carry-over from other donors' samples.

V usage is TRBV5-1 and J usage is TRBJ1-4; TRBD1 matches at 7 bases. The V gene end was trimmed by 5 bases and the J gene end by 7 bases; junction bases not matched to a gene: 26. CDR3 length: 20 amino acids. Germline CDR1 is SGHRS and CDR2 is YFSETQ. CDR3 protein: CASRTSGTTGTGELFEKLFF. The DNA of the CDR3 is TGCGCCAGCAGGACTAGCGGGACGACAGGGACCGGGGAGCTTTTTGAAAAACTGTTTTTT.

Many counts were recorded for this clonotype. The chain joins TRBV20-1 to TRBJ1-1; D unresolved. Looked up from germline, CDR1 is DFQATT and CDR2 is SNEGSKA (reference sequence). The CDR3 is 14 amino acids. V lost 0 bases and J 2 bases, leaving 10 bases between the germline ends. CDR3 sequence reads: CSARDGMLNTEAFF. Written as DNA, the CDR3 is TGCAGTGCTAGAGACGGTATGCTAAACACTGAAGCTTTCTTT.

A remark on this clonotype: This may be a read error, as it is one base from a much larger clone. The chain joins TRBV6-2 or TRBV6-3 to TRBJ2-2; D unclear. This CDR3 comprises 14 residues. V lost 7 bases, J lost 6 bases, and 15 bases lay in between. Germline CDR1 MNHEY, CDR2 SVGEGT. CDR3 protein: CASKHSGVAGELFF. The CDR3, as DNA: TGTGCCAGCAAGCATTCCGGTGTCGCCGGGGAGCTGTTTTTT.

The chain uses TRBV12-3 or TRBV12-4 and TRBJ2-3; 7 bases are a match to TRBD2. The CDR3 runs to 14 residues. Unmatched junction bases numbered 4, after V lost 5 bases and J lost 2 bases. The CDR3 DNA sequence: TGTGCCAGCAGTCCTAGCGGCCACACAGATACGCAGTATTTT. It codes for CASSPSGHTDTQYF.

The CDR3 sequence is CATSDGGRIYGYTF. CDR3 bases: TGTGCCACCAGTGATGGGGGCAGGATCTATGGCTACACCTTC. V and J are TRBV24-1 and TRBJ1-2, with a possible D match to TRBD1 (6 bases). V lost 3 bases and J lost 4, with 11 bases in between. Germline CDR1 KGHDR, CDR2 SFDVKD. The CDR3 has 14 amino acids.

The chain uses TRBV9 and TRBJ2-3, with D hard to call. The germline V and J ends were trimmed by 2 bases and 11 bases, with 12 bases remaining between them. The CDR3 is 12 amino acids. Germline V lookup: CDR1 SGDLS, CDR2 YYNGEE. The CDR3 here is CASSVTPDEQYF. The CDR3 DNA sequence: TGTGCCAGCAGCGTCACCCCTGATGAGCAGTATTTT.

The chain couples TRBV2 to TRBJ2-7; 12 nucleotides agree with TRBD2. This CDR3 comprises 14 residues. V gave up 7 bases and J gave up 3 bases; unmatched junction bases: 4. Germline loops: CDR1 SNHLY, CDR2 FYNNEI. DNA for the CDR3: TGTGCCAGCAAGTGGACTAGCGGGATCTACGAGCAGTACTTC. It codes for CASKWTSGIYEQYF.